This T cell receptor (beta chain) emerged from a study of response to subunit inactivated influenza vaccine (dated by TCRdb to the late 2010s). About the study as a whole: To follow how T cells responded to a trivalent subunit inactivated influenza vaccine, the researchers relied on deep quantitative profiling of the T cell receptor repertoire. Overall study outcomes, separate from this receptor: The authors proposed that each seasonal influenza vaccination may bring in only a limited number of new T cells.

From the germline V gene, CDR1 is SGDLS and CDR2 is YYNGEE. Cut back by 0 bases and 3 bases, the V and J ends lie 12 bases apart. The CDR3 runs 15 amino acids, cysteine and phenylalanine included. Kept here is only the CDR3 DNA, which spans 45 bases and is read in frame from base 1. As concerns this clonotype: Which antigen it targets is not known. The input lacks base qualities; no much larger clone sits a single base away.

Receptors were amplified or captured by RT-PCR. Sequenced using an Illumina HiSeq 2500. Through fastp at Q25 and MiXCR, TCRdb rebuilt clones from the public reads, retaining in-frame beta chains. Every CDR3 protein is listed once, alongside the most common genes and DNA of its rows. The sample table holds roughly 540,000 distinct CDR3 sequences, of which around 25% were seen once. The ten largest clones capture around 2.8% of the sample. In addition, the sample was reused for a study of T cells expressing NK-cell markers. That second publication adds: 5'RACE template switching, by which a universal primer site and unique molecular identifiers were added, was used to make TCR beta cDNA libraries. TCR beta-chain repertoires were profiled in sorted CD3+CD56+NKG2C+, CD3+CD56+NKG2C- and CD3+CD56-NKG2C+ T-cell subsets from eight donors. Among the eight sequenced donors, only one was HCMV-seronegative, while the other seven were HCMV-seropositive. To restrict sorting to alphabetaTCR-expressing T cells, an anti-gammadeltaTCR antibody was added in several experiments. In six donors, the dominant CD3+CD56+NKG2C+ clonotypes ranked among the top 10 CD8+ clonotypes, making up 1.0-7.0% of CD8+ T cells. Those dominant clonotypes were again the most abundant among CD3+CD56-NKG2C+ cells in a handful of donors, at about 25-65%. Whether the expanded NKG2C-expressing T cell clones were specific for HCMV antigens remained unclear. The study sequenced eight donors, all healthy volunteers chosen at random: three men and five women. To determine HCMV serostatus, a commercial ELISA kit was used to detect HCMV-specific IgG in serum. Peripheral blood mononuclear cells were isolated from blood by Ficoll density gradient centrifugation. CD4+ and CD8+ T cells were isolated from PBMC by magnetic immunoseparation with Miltenyi isolation kits. Synthesis of cDNA was primed from the TCR beta constant segment and was followed by two consecutive PCR amplification steps. Libraries were sequenced as 2 x 150 bp reads on Illumina HiSeq 2000/2500, MiSeq or NextSeq. MIGEC was used to demultiplex reads and group reads by UMI, and MiTCR was used to assemble and quantify clonotypes. To exclude erroneous sequences, only TCR cDNA sequences supported by at least two reads were retained. The tcR package was used for downstream repertoire analysis, with clonotypes matched between fractions based on CDR3 nucleotide sequence plus V segment. VDJmatch was used to annotate antigen specificity against VDJdb, with one amino acid substitution in CDR3 allowed.

The receptor was isolated from a man aged 45-65 years who received an inactivated influenza vaccine. Donor details come from another sample of the same person, matched by shared clones. The chain links TRBV9 with TRBJ1-1; TRBD1 is a possible D gene, resting on 5 matching bases. The source was CD4+ T cells sorted from PBMCs, collected roughly 13 days after vaccination. The CDR3 reads as follows: CASSVDGHPDTEAFF. The bases are TGTGCCAGCAGCGTAGATGGACACCCTGACACTGAAGCTTTCTTT.